This passage covers 18 T cell receptor beta chains from one sample sequenced in a study of CD8+CD57+ T cells in acquired aplastic anemia. Whoever was chosen for sequencing had shown CD8+CD57+ cell expansion by flow cytometry. According to the study, genomic DNA was the template for TCR beta VDJ and CDR3 profiling. In TCRdb, the reads were re-called with MiXCR into one record per CDR3 protein. Counted here are 150,000 to 200,000 distinct CDR3 sequences, less than 50% occurring once; the ten biggest clones make up about 30%. The specimen sequenced was sorted CD4+, CD8+, or CD8+CD57+ T cells (not recorded which) from PBMCs. Source of these receptors: a human donor with aplastic anemia.

This chain uses TRBV19 with TRBJ2-7; D ambiguous. V was pared by 2 bases and J by 3 bases, with 14 bases between. CDR1 LNHDA and CDR2 SQIVND come from the germline V gene (reference sequence). CDR3 length: 15 residues. In DNA form, the CDR3 reads TGTGCCAGTAGTATAAGTCCAGGTGCTTTCTACGAGCAGTACTTC. Translation gives CASSISPGAFYEQYF.

V gene TRBV30 combines with J gene TRBJ1-1; D is unclear. This CDR3 spans 11 amino acids. Germline CDR1 reads GTSNPN; CDR2 reads SVGIG (reference sequence). In DNA, the CDR3 is TGTGGAATCGGGAGTCGGGTGGGTGCTTTCTTT. Protein: CGIGSRVGAFF.

This clonotype came up many times. CDR3 region: CASSVGLTNEQFF. For the CDR3, the DNA is TGTGCCAGCAGCGTAGGGCTAACCAATGAGCAGTTCTTC. The chain uses TRBV9 and TRBJ2-1; D unclear. CDR1 is SGDLS, CDR2 YYNGEE, per germline. Trimming left V 0 bases short and J 6 bases short, with 7 bases between. The CDR3 length is 13 residues.

The rearrangement uses TRBV10-3 and TRBJ2-5, with TRBD2 matching 7 bases. Germline V lookup: CDR1 ENHRY, CDR2 SYGVKD. The CDR3 covers 15 residues. With 4 bases clipped from V and 2 bases from J, the junction kept 7 bases outside the gene matches. CDR3 DNA: TGTGCCATCAGTGGGGGGGGAACCATACAAGAGACCCAGTACTTC. This gives the protein CAISGGGTIQETQYF.

In regard to this clonotype: This may come from a read error, since a much larger clone is one base off. This chain connects TRBV7-8 to TRBJ2-5, with 9 bases lining up with TRBD2. CDR3 length: 16 residues. The germline V gene has CDR1 SGHVS and CDR2 FQNEAQ. DNA of the CDR3: TGTGCCGGCAGCTTATGGGCGGGGGGGCCCGGAGAGACCCAGTACTTC. Residues: CAGSLWAGGPGETQYF.

This clonotype was found many times. J is TRBJ2-5 and V is TRBV12-3 or TRBV12-4; 7 bases are a match to TRBD2. This CDR3 has 15 amino acids. The ends lost 6 bases at V and 5 bases at J; junction bases unmatched: 12. This CDR3 is CASSLIAGHGETQYF. CDR3 nucleotides: TGTGCCAGCAGCCTCATAGCGGGCCACGGGGAGACCCAGTACTTC.

Comment on this clonotype: A read error is possible here, since a much larger clone lies one base away. V usage is TRBV6-2 or TRBV6-3 and J usage is TRBJ2-3; 10 bases align to TRBD2. Germline V gene lookup returns CDR1 MNHEY and CDR2 SVGEGT. CDR3 size: 17 residues. After removal of 0 bases from V and 5 bases from J, the junction contained 8 bases not matched to a gene. The CDR3 loop is CASSYSRTSGNQDTQYF. For the CDR3, the DNA is TGTGCCAGCAGTTACTCGCGTACTAGCGGGAATCAAGATACGCAGTATTTT.

A word on this clonotype: A read error may account for a junction end that differs from germline. V usage is TRBV2 and J usage is TRBJ1-2; the D gene is possibly TRBD1 (6 bases). The CDR3 has 14 residues. Germline CDR1 reads SNHLY; CDR2 reads FYNNEI. Here the CDR3 DNA reads TGTGCCAGCAGTAAATGGGCGGGGGCCGATGGCTACGCCTTC. Its translation: CASSKWAGADGYAF.

This chain uses TRBV4-1 with TRBJ2-7, with TRBD1 as a possible D gene (6 bases). Germline CDR1 is MGHRA and CDR2 is YSYEKL. The CDR3 spans 13 residues. The V and J ends lost 2 bases and 5 bases respectively, with 10 bases between them. The DNA of the CDR3 is TGCGCCAGCAGCCAAAAGGACAGCCACGAGCAGTACTTC. Residues: CASSQKDSHEQYF.

The chain recombines TRBV5-1 with TRBJ2-3; D is unresolved. This CDR3 contains 13 residues. Germline lookup yields CDR1 SGHRS and CDR2 YFSETQ. Trimming pared 5 bases from V and 4 bases from J, leaving 11 bases between. The CDR3 DNA is TGCGCCAGCAGGTCGGACGGGTCAGATACGCAGTATTTT. Translated: CASRSDGSDTQYF.

The rearrangement uses TRBV19 and TRBJ1-2, with 8 bases lining up with TRBD1. Trimming cost V 6 bases and J 6 bases; bases outside gene matches: 12. This CDR3 region has 15 residues. The germline V gene encodes CDR1 LNHDA and CDR2 SQIVND (reference sequence). Written as DNA, the CDR3 is TGTGCCAGTAGCTTGGTGACAGGGGAAGGAAATGGCTACACCTTC. Its translation: CASSLVTGEGNGYTF.

This clonotype appeared many times. The chain employs TRBV9 and TRBJ2-1; 8 bases agree with TRBD2. Trimming took 0 bases from V and 4 from J; bases not matched to a gene: 6. CDR1 is SGDLS and CDR2 is YYNGEE in the germline V gene. The CDR3 extends over 16 amino acids. The CDR3 region is CASSVEGSGIYNEQFF. CDR3 bases: TGTGCCAGCAGCGTAGAAGGTAGCGGGATTTACAATGAGCAGTTCTTC.

The sample holds many counts of this clonotype. This sequence joins TRBV20-1 and TRBJ1-5, with D perhaps matching TRBD1 (5 bases). Trimming stripped 5 bases from V and 7 bases from J, with 21 bases between. Germline lookup yields CDR1 DFQATT and CDR2 SNEGSKA (reference sequence). The CDR3 is 15 amino acids. DNA of the CDR3: TGCAGTGCTCCGAGCACGCCAGATTCAGGGCAGCCCCAGCATTTT. Protein sequence: CSAPSTPDSGQPQHF.

In its sample, this clonotype was seen many times. The chain uses TRBV25-1 and TRBJ1-1; D is perhaps TRBD1 (5 bases). The V end lost 2 bases, the J end lost 3 bases, and 16 bases lay between the germline ends. The CDR3 covers 16 residues. The germline V gene encodes CDR1 MGHDK and CDR2 SYGVNS. Written as DNA, the CDR3 is TGTGCCAGCAGTGAACCTGGTTGGGGCTCGGACACTGAAGCTTTCTTT. Protein product: CASSEPGWGSDTEAFF.

J is TRBJ1-5 and V is TRBV14; D is unresolved. Trimming shortened V by 1 base and J by 2 bases, and 9 bases separated the two germline ends. Per the germline V gene, CDR1 is SGHDN and CDR2 is FVKESK. This CDR3 region has 15 residues. CDR3 sequence reads: CASSQGWGGNQPQHF. DNA for the CDR3: TGTGCCAGCAGCCAAGGTTGGGGTGGCAATCAGCCCCAGCATTTT.

The V and J genes are TRBV4-1 and TRBJ2-7; D call uncertain. Germline CDR1 MGHRA, CDR2 YSYEKL. Between the trimmed V and J ends, which lost 0 bases and 0 bases, there was a span of 6 bases. This CDR3 spans 14 amino acids. CDR3 loop: CASSQEDVSYEQYF. DNA for the CDR3: TGCGCCAGCAGCCAAGAAGACGTCTCCTACGAGCAGTACTTC.

Concerning this clonotype: Since a much larger clone is just one base distant, this may be a read error. The rearrangement links TRBV20-1 to TRBJ2-7, with D possibly matching TRBD2 (5 bases). CDR3 length equals 17 residues. Trimming left V 2 bases short and J 6 bases short, with 26 bases between. Germline CDR1 is DFQATT and CDR2 is SNEGSKA (reference sequence). The CDR3, as DNA: TGCAGTGCTAGACACCAATACGACTTAGCGTTGCCAGGCGAGCAGTACTTC. This encodes CSARHQYDLALPGEQYF.

In the case of this clonotype: Just one base apart from a much larger clone, this may be a read error. The chain carries TRBV10-2 and TRBJ1-2; 9 bases align to TRBD1. The CDR3 sequence is 16 residues long. CDR1 WSHSY and CDR2 SAAADI come from the germline V gene. DNA of the CDR3: TGTGCCAGCAGTGAAGTAACTCGCACAGGGGGCGATGGCTACATCTTC. Translating it yields CASSEVTRTGGDGYIF.